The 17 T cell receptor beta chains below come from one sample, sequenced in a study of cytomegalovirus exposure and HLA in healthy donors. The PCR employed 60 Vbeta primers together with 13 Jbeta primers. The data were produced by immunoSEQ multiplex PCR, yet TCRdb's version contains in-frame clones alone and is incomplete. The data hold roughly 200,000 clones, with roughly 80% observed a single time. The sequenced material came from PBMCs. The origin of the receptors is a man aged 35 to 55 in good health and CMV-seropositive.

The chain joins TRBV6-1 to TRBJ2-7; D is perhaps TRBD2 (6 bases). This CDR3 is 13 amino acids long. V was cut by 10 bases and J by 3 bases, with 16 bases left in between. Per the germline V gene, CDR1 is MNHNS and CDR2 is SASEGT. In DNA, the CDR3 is TGTGCCACCCATAGCGGAGAAAACTACGAGCAGTACTTC. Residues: CATHSGENYEQYF.

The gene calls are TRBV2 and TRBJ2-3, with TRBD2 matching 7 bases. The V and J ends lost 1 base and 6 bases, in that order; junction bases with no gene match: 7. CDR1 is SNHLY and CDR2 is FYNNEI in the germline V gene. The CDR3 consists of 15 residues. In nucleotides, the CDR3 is TGTGCCAGCAGTGAAGAAGGCGCCGGGGGGGATACGCAGTATTTT. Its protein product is CASSEEGAGGDTQYF.

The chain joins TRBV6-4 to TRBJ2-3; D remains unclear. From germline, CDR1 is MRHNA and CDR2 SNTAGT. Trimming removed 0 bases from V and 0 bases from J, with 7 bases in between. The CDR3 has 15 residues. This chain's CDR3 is CASSDSGFSTDTQYF. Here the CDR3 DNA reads TGTGCCAGCAGTGACTCCGGTTTTAGCACAGATACGCAGTATTTT.

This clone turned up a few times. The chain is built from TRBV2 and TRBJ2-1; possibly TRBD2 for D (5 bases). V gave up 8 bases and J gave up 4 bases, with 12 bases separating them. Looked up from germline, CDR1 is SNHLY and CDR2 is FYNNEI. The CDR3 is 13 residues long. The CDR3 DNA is TGTGCCAGCTCGGGATTACCATACAATGAGCAGTTCTTC. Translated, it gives CASSGLPYNEQFF.

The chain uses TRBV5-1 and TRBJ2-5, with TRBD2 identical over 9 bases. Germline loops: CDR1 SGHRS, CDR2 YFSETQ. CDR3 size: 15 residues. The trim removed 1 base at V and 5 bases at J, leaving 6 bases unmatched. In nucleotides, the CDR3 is TGCGCCAGCAGCTTGCCTTGGACTAGCGAGGAGACCCAGTACTTC. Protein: CASSLPWTSEETQYF. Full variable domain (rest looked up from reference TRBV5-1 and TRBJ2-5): KAGVTQTPRYLIKTRGQQVTLSCSPISGHRSVSWYQQTPGQGLQFLFEYFSETQRNKGNFPGRFSGRQFSNSRSEMNVSTLELGDSALYLCASSLPWTSEETQYFGPGTRLLVL.

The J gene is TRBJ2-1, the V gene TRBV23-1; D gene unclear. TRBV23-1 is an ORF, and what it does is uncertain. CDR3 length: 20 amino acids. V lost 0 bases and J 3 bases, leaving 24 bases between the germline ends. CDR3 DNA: TGCGCCAGCAGTCAATCCTCCCCAGGATGGCCTGCCTCGGACTACAATGAGCAGTTCTTC. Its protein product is CASSQSSPGWPASDYNEQFF.

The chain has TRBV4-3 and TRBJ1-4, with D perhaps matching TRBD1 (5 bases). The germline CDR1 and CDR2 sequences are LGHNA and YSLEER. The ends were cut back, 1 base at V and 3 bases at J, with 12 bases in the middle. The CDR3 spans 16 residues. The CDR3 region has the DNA TGCGCCAGCAGCCAAGGAGTGCAGGGCCCTAATGAAAAACTGTTTTTT. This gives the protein CASSQGVQGPNEKLFF.

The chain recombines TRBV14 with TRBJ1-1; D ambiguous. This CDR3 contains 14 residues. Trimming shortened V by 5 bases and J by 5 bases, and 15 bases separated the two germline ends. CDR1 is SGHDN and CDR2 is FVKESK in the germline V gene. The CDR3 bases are TGTGCCAGCAGCGCGGTTCCCGCTCGAACTGAAGCTTTCTTT. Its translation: CASSAVPARTEAFF.

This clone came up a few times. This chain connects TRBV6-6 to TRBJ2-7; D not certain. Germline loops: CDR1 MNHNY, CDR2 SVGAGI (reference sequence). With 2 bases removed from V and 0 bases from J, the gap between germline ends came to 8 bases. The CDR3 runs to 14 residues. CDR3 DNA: TGTGCCAGCAGTTACCTCCTGAGCTCCTACGAGCAGTACTTC. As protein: CASSYLLSSYEQYF.

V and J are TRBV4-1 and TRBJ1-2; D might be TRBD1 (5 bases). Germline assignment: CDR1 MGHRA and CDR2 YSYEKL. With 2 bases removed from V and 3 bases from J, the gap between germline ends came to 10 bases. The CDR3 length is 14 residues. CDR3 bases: TGCGCCAGCAGCCAATGGGAAGGGGACTATGGCTACACCTTC. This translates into CASSQWEGDYGYTF.

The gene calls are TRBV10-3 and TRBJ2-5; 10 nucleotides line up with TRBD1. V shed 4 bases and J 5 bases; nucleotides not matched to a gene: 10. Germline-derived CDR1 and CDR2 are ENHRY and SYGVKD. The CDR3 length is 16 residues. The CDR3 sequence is CAISAGGQGRRETQYF. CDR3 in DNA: TGTGCCATCAGTGCCGGGGGACAGGGGAGACGCGAGACCCAGTACTTC.

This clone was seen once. The CDR3 DNA sequence: TGTGCCAGCTCACTCACTAGCGGGAGGGCCGGAGAGACCCAGTACTTC. Residues: CASSLTSGRAGETQYF. The rearrangement uses TRBV18 and TRBJ2-5, with 13 bases lining up with TRBD2. Germline CDR1 and CDR2: KGHSH and LQKENI. The CDR3 is 16 amino acids. The trim removed 4 bases at V and 4 bases at J, leaving 6 bases unmatched.

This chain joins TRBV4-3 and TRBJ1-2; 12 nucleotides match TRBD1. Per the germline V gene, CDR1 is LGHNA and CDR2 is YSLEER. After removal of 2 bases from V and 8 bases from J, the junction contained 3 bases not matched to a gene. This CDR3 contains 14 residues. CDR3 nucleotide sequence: TGCGCCAGCAGCCAACCCGGGACAGGGGGCGGCTACACCTTC. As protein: CASSQPGTGGGYTF.

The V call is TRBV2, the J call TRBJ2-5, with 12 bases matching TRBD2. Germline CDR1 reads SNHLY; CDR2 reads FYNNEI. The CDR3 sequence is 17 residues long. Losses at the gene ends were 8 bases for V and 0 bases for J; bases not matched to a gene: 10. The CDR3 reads CASSRTSGILYQETQYF. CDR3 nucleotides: TGTGCCAGCTCTAGGACTAGCGGGATCCTGTACCAAGAGACCCAGTACTTC.

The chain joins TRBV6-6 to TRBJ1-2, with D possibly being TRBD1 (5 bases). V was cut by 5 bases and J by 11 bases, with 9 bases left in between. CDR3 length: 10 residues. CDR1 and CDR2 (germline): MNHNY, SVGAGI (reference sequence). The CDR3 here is CASSARDYTF. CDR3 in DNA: TGTGCCAGCAGTGCCAGGGATTACACCTTC.

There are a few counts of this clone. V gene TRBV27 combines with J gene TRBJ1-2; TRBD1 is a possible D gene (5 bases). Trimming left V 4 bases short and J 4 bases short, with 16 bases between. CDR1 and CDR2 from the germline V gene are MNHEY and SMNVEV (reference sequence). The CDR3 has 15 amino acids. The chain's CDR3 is CASSWAGSGGYGYTF. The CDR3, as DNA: TGTGCCAGCAGTTGGGCAGGGTCGGGGGGCTATGGCTACACCTTC.

CDR3 amino acids: CASSFTGTSGGLYQETQYF. For the CDR3, the DNA is TGCGCCAGCAGCTTTACCGGGACTAGCGGGGGACTGTACCAAGAGACCCAGTACTTC. The chain couples TRBV5-1 to TRBJ2-5; 14 bases are a match to TRBD2. Germline-derived CDR1 and CDR2 are SGHRS and YFSETQ. The junction had 9 bases not matched to a gene; V was cut back by 2 bases and J by 0 bases. The CDR3 has 19 residues.